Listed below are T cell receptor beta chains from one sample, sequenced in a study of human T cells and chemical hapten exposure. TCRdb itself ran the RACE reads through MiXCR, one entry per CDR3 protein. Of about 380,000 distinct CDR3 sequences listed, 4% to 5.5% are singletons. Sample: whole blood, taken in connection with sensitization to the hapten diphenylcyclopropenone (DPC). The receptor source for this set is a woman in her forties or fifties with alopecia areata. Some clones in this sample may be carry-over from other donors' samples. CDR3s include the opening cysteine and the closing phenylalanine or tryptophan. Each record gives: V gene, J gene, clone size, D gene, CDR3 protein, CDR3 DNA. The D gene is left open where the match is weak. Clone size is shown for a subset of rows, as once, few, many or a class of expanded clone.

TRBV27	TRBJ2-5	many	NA	CASSWGPRTWETQYF	TGTGCCAGCAGTTGGGGTCCTAGGACCTGGGAGACCCAGTACTTC
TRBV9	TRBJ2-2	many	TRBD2	CASSAGTMITGELFF	TGTGCCAGCAGCGCCGGGACTATGATCACCGGGGAGCTGTTTTTT
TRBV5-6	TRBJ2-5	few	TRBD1	CASITWDSMKTQYF	TGTGCCAGCATCACTTGGGACAGTATGAAGACCCAGTACTTC
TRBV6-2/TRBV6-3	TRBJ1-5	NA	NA	CAGSLGRYSNQPQHF	TGTGCCGGCAGTTTGGGACGGTATAGCAATCAGCCCCAGCATTTT
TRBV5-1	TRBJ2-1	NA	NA	CASIAPNRGEQFF	TGCGCCAGCATCGCCCCAAATAGGGGTGAGCAGTTCTTC
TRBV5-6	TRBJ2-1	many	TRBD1	CASSPLRTGKGSYNEQFF	TGTGCCAGCAGCCCCCTCCGGACAGGGAAGGGATCCTACAATGAGCAGTTCTTC
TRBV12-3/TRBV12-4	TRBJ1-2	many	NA	CWGESSYGYTF	TGTTGGGGGGAGAGCTCTTATGGCTACACCTTC
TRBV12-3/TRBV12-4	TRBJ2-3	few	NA	CASSLQGDSTDTQYF	TGTGCCAGCAGTTTACAAGGGGATAGCACAGATACGCAGTATTTT
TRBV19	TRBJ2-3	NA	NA	CASSSRGVDTQYF	TGTGCCAGTAGCTCCAGGGGAGTAGATACGCAGTATTTT
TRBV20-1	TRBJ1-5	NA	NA	CSAKLGHNQPQHF	TGCAGTGCCAAGCTAGGGCACAATCAGCCCCAGCATTTT
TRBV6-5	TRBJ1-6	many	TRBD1	CASSTRQGGNSPLHF	TGTGCCAGCAGTACCCGACAGGGTGGGAATTCACCCCTCCACTTT
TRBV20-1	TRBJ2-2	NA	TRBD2	CSAASGFNTGELFF	TGCAGTGCAGCTAGCGGGTTTAACACCGGGGAGCTGTTTTTT
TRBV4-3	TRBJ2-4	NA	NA	CASSRVLSGEDIQYF	TGCGCCAGCAGCCGAGTCTTATCCGGCGAGGACATTCAGTACTTC
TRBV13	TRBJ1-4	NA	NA	CASSLGGGKVFF	TGTGCCAGCAGCTTAGGCGGTGGGAAGGTGTTTTTT
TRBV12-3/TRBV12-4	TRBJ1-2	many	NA	CASSLQGGYTF	TGTGCCAGCAGTTTACAGGGTGGCTACACCTTC
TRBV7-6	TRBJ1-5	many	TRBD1	CASSSGTGGYQPQHF	TGTGCCAGCAGCTCCGGGACAGGGGGCTATCAGCCCCAGCATTTT
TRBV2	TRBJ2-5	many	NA	CASSEALSFETQYF	TGTGCCAGCAGTGAAGCGCTTAGCTTCGAGACCCAGTACTTC
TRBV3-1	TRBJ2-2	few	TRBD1	CASSQRGRNTGELFF	TGTGCCAGCAGCCAGAGGGGGCGGAACACCGGGGAGCTGTTTTTT
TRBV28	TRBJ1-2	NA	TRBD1	CASSQGQGDLAYGYTF	TGTGCCAGCAGTCAAGGACAGGGGGACCTTGCCTATGGCTACACCTTC
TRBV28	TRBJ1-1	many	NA	CASGNTEAFF	TGTGCCAGCGGGAACACTGAAGCTTTCTTT
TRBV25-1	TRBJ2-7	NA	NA	CASGAWGSYEQYF	TGTGCCAGCGGGGCCTGGGGCAGCTACGAGCAGTACTTC
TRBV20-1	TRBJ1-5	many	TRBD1	CSARDERDRGNQPQHF	TGCAGTGCTAGAGATGAGCGGGACAGAGGAAATCAGCCCCAGCATTTT
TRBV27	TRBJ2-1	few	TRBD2	CASSSTGGYNEQFF	TGTGCCAGCAGTTCAACGGGAGGGTACAATGAGCAGTTCTTC
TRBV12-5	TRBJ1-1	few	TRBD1	CASGLQGATEAFF	TGTGCTAGTGGTTTGCAGGGGGCCACTGAAGCTTTCTTT
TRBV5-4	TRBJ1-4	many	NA	CASSPEGPNEKLFF	TGTGCCAGCAGCCCGGAGGGGCCCAATGAAAAACTGTTTTTT
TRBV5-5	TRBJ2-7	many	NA	CASSPWGWDEQYF	TGTGCCAGCAGCCCCTGGGGCTGGGACGAGCAGTACTTC
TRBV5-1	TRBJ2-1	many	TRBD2	CASSLATSVKANEQFF	TGCGCCAGCAGCCTCGCCACTAGCGTTAAAGCGAATGAGCAGTTCTTC
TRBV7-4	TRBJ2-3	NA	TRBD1	CASSLDPTGGKPVGTDTQYF	TGTGCCAGCAGCTTAGACCCCACAGGGGGCAAACCAGTTGGAACAGATACGCAGTATTTT
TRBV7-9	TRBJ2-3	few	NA	CASSLALDNTDTQYF	TGTGCCAGCAGCTTAGCCCTAGACAACACAGATACGCAGTATTTT
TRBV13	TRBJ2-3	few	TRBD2	CASSSGLETDTQYF	TGTGCCAGCAGCTCCGGACTAGAGACAGATACGCAGTATTTT
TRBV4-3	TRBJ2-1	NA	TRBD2	CASRWYSGNTYNEQFF	TGCGCCAGCAGGTGGTATAGCGGGAACACCTACAATGAGCAGTTCTTC
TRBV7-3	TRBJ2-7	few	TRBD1	CASSSRQGTLSEQYF	TGTGCCAGCAGCTCCCGACAGGGGACGTTATCCGAGCAGTACTTC
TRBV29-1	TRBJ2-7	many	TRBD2	CSVDLSTSGRARVNEQYF	TGCAGCGTTGATCTTTCGACTAGCGGGAGGGCCAGGGTGAACGAGCAGTACTTC
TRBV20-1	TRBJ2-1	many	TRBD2	CSAGETGGPRNEQFF	TGCAGTGCGGGAGAGACGGGAGGGCCTAGGAATGAGCAGTTCTTC
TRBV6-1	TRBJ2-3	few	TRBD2	CASSEVAGGWGTDTQYF	TGTGCCAGCAGTGAAGTAGCGGGAGGGTGGGGCACAGATACGCAGTATTTT
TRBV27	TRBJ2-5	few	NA	CASSGTQYF	TGTGCCAGCAGTGGGACCCAGTACTTC
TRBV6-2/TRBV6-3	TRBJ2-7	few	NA	CASSKDLTYEQYF	TGTGCCAGCAGCAAGGACTTAACCTACGAGCAGTACTTC
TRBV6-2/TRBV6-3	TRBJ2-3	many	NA	CASSSASSDTQYF	TGTGCCAGCAGTTCCGCGAGCTCAGATACGCAGTATTTT
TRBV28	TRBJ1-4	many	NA	CASSSPEKLFF	TGTGCCAGCAGTTCCCCTGAAAAACTGTTTTTT
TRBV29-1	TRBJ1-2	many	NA	CSVEDISSGRTYGYTF	TGCAGCGTTGAAGATATCAGCTCGGGCAGAACTTATGGCTACACCTTC
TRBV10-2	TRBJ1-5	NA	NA	CASSESSRSNQPQHF	TGCGCCAGCAGTGAGTCGTCAAGGAGCAATCAGCCCCAGCATTTT
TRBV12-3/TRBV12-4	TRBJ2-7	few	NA	CASSFGGPTYEQYF	TGTGCCAGCAGTTTTGGGGGGCCAACCTACGAGCAGTACTTC
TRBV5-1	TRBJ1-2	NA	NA	CASSLRTGDFNTF	TGCGCCAGCAGCTTGCGCACAGGTGACTTCAACACCTTC
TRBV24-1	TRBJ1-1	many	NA	CATSGQGNTEAFF	TGTGCCACCAGTGGGCAGGGGAACACTGAAGCTTTCTTT
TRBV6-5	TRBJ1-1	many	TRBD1	CASSYSRDRGLAEAFF	TGTGCCAGCAGTTACTCACGGGACAGGGGGCTGGCTGAAGCTTTCTTT
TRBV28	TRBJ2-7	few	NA	CASSLGRTPTGSYEQYF	TGTGCCAGCAGTTTAGGGCGGACTCCGACCGGGTCCTACGAGCAGTACTTC
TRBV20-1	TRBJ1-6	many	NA	CSAREKGPLHF	TGCAGTGCTAGAGAGAAAGGGCCCCTCCACTTT
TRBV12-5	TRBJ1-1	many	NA	CASALDGAAEAFF	TGTGCTAGTGCCTTGGACGGAGCTGCTGAAGCTTTCTTT
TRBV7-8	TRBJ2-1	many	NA	CASSSTRAGFMKEQFF	TGTGCCAGCAGCTCAACCAGGGCGGGGTTTATGAAAGAGCAGTTCTTC
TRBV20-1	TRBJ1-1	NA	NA	CSEPGRLTEAFF	TGCAGCGAACCGGGGCGTTTGACTGAAGCTTTCTTT
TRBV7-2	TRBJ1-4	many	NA	CASSLEGVTEKLFF	TGTGCCAGCAGCCTAGAAGGGGTGACGGAAAAACTGTTTTTT
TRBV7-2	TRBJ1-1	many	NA	CASSVDRRAFF	TGTGCCAGCAGCGTCGACAGGCGGGCTTTCTTT
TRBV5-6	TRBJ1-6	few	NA	CASSLRAGRSSYNSPLHF	TGTGCCAGCAGCTTACGGGCAGGGCGAAGCTCCTATAATTCACCCCTCCACTTT
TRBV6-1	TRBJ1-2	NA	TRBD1	CATLPRTGGNYGYTF	TGTGCCACCCTCCCCCGGACAGGGGGCAACTATGGCTACACCTTC
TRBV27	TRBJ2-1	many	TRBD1	CASSLVRGFGNEQFF	TGTGCCAGCAGTTTAGTCAGGGGGTTTGGGAATGAGCAGTTCTTC
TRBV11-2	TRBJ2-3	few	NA	CASSLGGYLVDTDTQYF	TGTGCCAGCAGCTTGGGGGGATACCTGGTCGACACAGATACGCAGTATTTT